The subject of this entry is one T cell receptor (beta chain). This clonotype was recorded at least ten times. It lacks a known antigen. It has no much larger one-base neighbor in the sample; base qualities were not kept. This sample was included in a study of molecular identifiers for immune sequencing clone quantification (dated by TCRdb to 2016 to 2018). Turning to the overall study: In a replicate experiment, RNA from roughly 18,000 or 92,000 naive CD8 T cells was split into five aliquots, four of which were sequenced. The study was a methods study using CD8 T cells to benchmark molecular-identifier clustering-based TCR repertoire sequencing (MIDCIRS) and TCR RNA copy counting. On the study overall, not on this receptor specifically: Modeling indicated around 2.7 TCR RNA copies recovered per cell, compared with about 9.7 by digital PCR, which implies a capture efficiency of approximately 30%. When barcode sub-clustering was omitted, TCR diversity was inflated by chimeric consensus sequences, with chimeras reaching as high as 47%. The sizes of highly expanded clones could end up underestimated when identical TCR molecules share a barcode. Spiked-in Jurkat TCR RNA equivalent to a single cell was reported to be detectable even among over 800,000 naive CD8 T cells. In CMV-specific effector cells, clones with more than 20 RNA copies contained over 99% of molecules, whereas in naive cells such clones contained under 1% of molecules. The naive libraries included spiked-in Jurkat TCR RNA (roughly nine copies' worth), and this Jurkat TCR RNA is not part of the donor repertoire.

Libraries of naive CD8 T cells were built from anywhere between about 18,000 and 1,000,000 sorted cells, with 10%, 30% or 50% of the purified RNA used. Naive CD8 T cells were FACS-sorted as CD8+CD4-CCR7+CD45RA+ on a BD FACSAria II into RLT Plus buffer. To test detection sensitivity, Jurkat RNA equivalent to under 12 TCR copies was spiked into samples of roughly 18,000-1,000,000 naive CD8 T cells. CD8 T cells were enriched with RosetteSep CD8+ T Cell Enrichment Cocktail and Ficoll-Paque, followed by ACK red cell lysis. The library was produced with PCR. The run used an Illumina HiSeq 4000. Bulk TCR libraries were prepared as previously described, using TCR primers listed in Table S5. Total RNA was purified with the Qiagen AllPrep DNA/RNA kit. Before analysis, reads from multiple sequencing runs of the same library were pooled. Turning to the authors' computational methods: Reads were retained only if their TCR constant sequence matched exactly, and those retained reads were trimmed to 150 nt and grouped according to their 12-nt molecular barcodes. Within each barcode group, reads were sub-clustered at a 15% Levenshtein threshold, and quality-weighted consensus sequences were built per RNA molecule. Non-functional sequences were removed, as were lower-count sequences one edit away from another. On the basis of fitting two negative binomial distributions, barcode sub-clusters with fewer than 20% of the maximum read count were discarded. The public reads were reanalyzed by TCRdb: fastp trimming at Q25, MiXCR alignment, in-frame beta chains only. Identical CDR3 protein sequences are pooled into one entry, listed with their most common genes and DNA. The V and J calls and clone size come from TCRdb's table, not from the authors' own analysis. The sample table holds about 640,000 distinct CDR3 sequences, of which 20% were seen once. About 0.9% of the sample is taken by the ten largest.

The specimen sequenced was naive CD8+ T cells from blood, with Jurkat cell RNA spiked in. The cell subset or site label, read with the paper, signifies: FACS-sorted CD8+CD4-CCR7+CD45RA+ naive T cells. The receptor was derived from a human donor in good health. Some libraries in this study had Jurkat cell RNA spiked in.

CDR3 reads: CASSQDSGADYGYTF. Here is the DNA: TGCGCCAGCAGCCAAGATAGCGGGGCGGACTATGGCTACACCTTC. The V and J genes are TRBV4-3 and TRBJ1-2; the D segment could be TRBD1, given 5 matching bases. The junction carries 11 bases between V and J, which are trimmed by 0 bases and 3 bases respectively. Including the terminal cysteine and phenylalanine, the CDR3 comprises 15 residues. CDR3 DNA is the only sequence kept; it has 45 bases, read in frame from the first base. CDR1 is given as LGHNA and CDR2 as YSLEER, both from the germline V gene.